These 10 T cell receptor beta chains originate from one sample sequenced in a study of shared clonotypes between healthy human individuals. The naive CD8 subset, CD45RO-negative cells positively selected for CCR7, excluded terminally differentiated effector memory CD45RA+ cells. Measured with immunoSEQ multiplex PCR; TCRdb has only the in-frame clones, and not every one. The sample has nearly 2 million clones, around 96% seen once. The sequenced sample consisted of naive CD8+ T cells sorted from blood. The receptors here all came from a man aged 18 to 29 in good health.

In regard to this clone: Other DNA sequences of this sample code for an identical CDR3. V usage is TRBV4-1 and J usage is TRBJ1-1; possible D gene TRBD1, 6 bases. The CDR3 covers 14 residues. Trimming cost V 1 base and J 2 bases, with 8 bases left between them. CDR1 and CDR2 from the germline V gene are MGHRA and YSYEKL. The chain's CDR3 is CASSQGQVNTEAFF. CDR3 sequence (DNA): TGCGCCAGCAGCCAAGGACAGGTTAACACTGAAGCTTTCTTT.

This clone was seen only once. The chain joins TRBV4-1 to TRBJ2-6; the match to TRBD2 covers 7 bases. The CDR3 loop spans 18 amino acids. Germline V gene lookup returns CDR1 MGHRA and CDR2 YSYEKL. V was clipped by 1 base and J by 2 bases; unmatched bases: 8. CDR3 coding DNA: TGCGCCAGCAGCCAAGTCGGAGCGGGGAGTGCTGGGGCCAACGTCCTGACTTTC. Amino acid sequence: CASSQVGAGSAGANVLTF.

The gene calls are TRBV5-6 and TRBJ2-5; D gene uncertain. From germline, CDR1 is SGHDT and CDR2 YYEEEE. The CDR3 spans 14 residues. Between the trimmed V and J ends, which lost 3 bases and 5 bases, there was a span of 14 bases. The CDR3 DNA reads TGTGCCAGCAGCTCCGGGTCGCACGGGGAGACCCAGTACTTC. Translation: CASSSGSHGETQYF.

The chain is built from TRBV19 and TRBJ2-3, with D possibly being TRBD1 or TRBD2 (5 bases each). The CDR3 length is 14 residues. Trimming stripped 5 bases from V and 4 bases from J, with 13 bases between. CDR1 is LNHDA and CDR2 is SQIVND in the germline V gene (reference sequence). The CDR3 loop is CASSYQGAPDTQYF. The CDR3 region has the DNA TGTGCCAGTAGTTACCAGGGAGCCCCAGATACGCAGTATTTT.

To note about this clone: The sample contains more than one DNA sequence encoding this CDR3. The chain recombines TRBV4-3 with TRBJ2-1; the D is unclear. The CDR3 extends over 15 amino acids. The V end lost 3 bases, the J end lost 0 bases, and 9 bases lay between the germline ends. Germline loops: CDR1 LGHNA, CDR2 YSLEER. The CDR3 bases are TGCGCCAGCAGCCAGGACCCTAGCTCCTACAATGAGCAGTTCTTC. Its translation: CASSQDPSSYNEQFF.

J is TRBJ2-2 and V is TRBV7-9; 12 bases align to TRBD2. The CDR3 covers 18 residues. V trimming: 5 bases; J trimming: 5 bases; junction bases outside the gene matches: 12. CDR1 SEHNR and CDR2 FQNEAQ come from the germline V gene (reference sequence). In DNA, the CDR3 is TGTGCCAGCAGCCACGGACTAGCGGGACCCGGGAATACCGGGGAGCTGTTTTTT. Its protein is CASSHGLAGPGNTGELFF.

The chain recombines TRBV4-1 with TRBJ2-7; D perhaps matches TRBD1 (6 bases). The CDR3 contains 14 residues. Germline lookup yields CDR1 MGHRA and CDR2 YSYEKL. V was clipped by 3 bases and J by 0 bases, with 9 bases between them. CDR3 DNA: TGCGCCAGCAGCCAGCAGGGGACCTCCTACGAGCAGTACTTC. Its translation is CASSQQGTSYEQYF.

V gene TRBV29-1 combines with J gene TRBJ2-1, with 12 bases matching TRBD2. Germline values: CDR1 SQVTM, CDR2 ANQGSEA. The CDR3 covers 13 residues. V dropped 4 bases and J dropped 9; count of bases not matched to a gene: 4. This CDR3 is CSVAGLAGGEQFF. As DNA, the CDR3 is TGCAGCGTTGCGGGACTAGCGGGCGGTGAGCAGTTCTTC.

The chain has TRBV4-2 and TRBJ2-1; the match to TRBD2 covers 12 bases. The CDR3 runs to 17 residues. Germline V gene sequence: CDR1 LGHNA, CDR2 YNFKEQ. J gave up 8 bases and V 1 base, and 9 bases lay outside the gene matches. CDR3 region: CASSQAQGLAGLDEQFF. CDR3 bases: TGTGCCAGCAGCCAAGCCCAAGGACTAGCGGGATTGGATGAGCAGTTCTTC.

With regard to this clone: Other DNA variants within this sample encode the same CDR3. The chain combines TRBV4-1 with TRBJ2-3; maybe TRBD2 (5 bases). CDR1 and CDR2 (germline): MGHRA, YSYEKL. The CDR3 runs 13 residues. The ends were cut back, 5 bases at V and 6 bases at J, with 12 bases in the middle. The CDR3 loop reads CASSSGGSDTQYF. The CDR3 DNA reads as TGCGCCAGCAGCTCCGGAGGTTCCGATACGCAGTATTTT.